Included here is one T cell receptor beta chain sequence, with context. What it binds is unknown. These data belong to a study of cytomegalovirus exposure and HLA in healthy donors. Findings and caveats of the study: Apparent HLA restriction characterized most CMV-associated TCR beta chains in a later analysis. The study designated roughly 150 TCR beta chains cytomegalovirus-associated.

CDR1 is SGHVS and CDR2 is FQNEAQ in the germline V gene. Trimming cost V 0 bases and J 7 bases, with 12 bases left between them. The CDR3 runs 15 residues. Amplification used 60 Vbeta primers and 13 Jbeta primers. The data were produced by immunoSEQ multiplex PCR, yet TCRdb's version contains in-frame clones alone and is incomplete. The data hold about 150,000 clones, with 65% to 75% observed a single time. Sequenced input: PBMCs. The gene calls are TRBV7-8 and TRBJ2-2; TRBD2 is a possible D gene (5 bases). The source is a man between 25 and 39 years old in good health and CMV-seronegative. The DNA of the CDR3 is TGTGCCAGCAGCTTAGCCGTATTCGGGGACGGGGAGCTGTTTTTT. This codes for CASSLAVFGDGELFF.